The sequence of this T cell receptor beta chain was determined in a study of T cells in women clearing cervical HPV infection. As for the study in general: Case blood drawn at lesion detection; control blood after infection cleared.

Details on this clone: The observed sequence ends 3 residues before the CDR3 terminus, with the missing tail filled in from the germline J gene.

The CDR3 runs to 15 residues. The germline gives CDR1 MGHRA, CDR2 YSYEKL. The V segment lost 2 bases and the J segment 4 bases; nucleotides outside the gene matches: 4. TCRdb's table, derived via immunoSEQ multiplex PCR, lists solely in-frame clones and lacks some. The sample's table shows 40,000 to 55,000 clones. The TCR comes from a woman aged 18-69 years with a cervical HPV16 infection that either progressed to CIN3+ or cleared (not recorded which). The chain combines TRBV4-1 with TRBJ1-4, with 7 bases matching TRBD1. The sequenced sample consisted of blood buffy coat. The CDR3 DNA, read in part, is TGCGCCAGCAGCCAACCTGACAGGGATAATGAAAAA. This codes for CASSQPDRDNEK. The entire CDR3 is CASSQPDRDNEKLFF.